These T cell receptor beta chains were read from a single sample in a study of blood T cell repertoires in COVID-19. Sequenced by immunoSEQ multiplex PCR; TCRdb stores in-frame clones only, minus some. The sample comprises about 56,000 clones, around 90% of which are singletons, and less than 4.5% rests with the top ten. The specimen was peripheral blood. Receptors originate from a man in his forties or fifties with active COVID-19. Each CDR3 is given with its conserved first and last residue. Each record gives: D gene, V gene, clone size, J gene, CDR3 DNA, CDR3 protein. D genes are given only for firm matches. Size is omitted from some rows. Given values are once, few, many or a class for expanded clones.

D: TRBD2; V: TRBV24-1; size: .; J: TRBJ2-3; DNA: TGTGCCACTTCTAGCGGGGGCCGGGATACGCAGTATTTT; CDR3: CATSSGGRDTQYF
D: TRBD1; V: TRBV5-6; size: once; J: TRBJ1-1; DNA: TGTGCCAGCAGCCGGCAGGGGGCGCACACTGAAGCTTTCTTT; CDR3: CASSRQGAHTEAFF
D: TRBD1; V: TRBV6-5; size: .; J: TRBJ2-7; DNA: TGTGCCAGCAGTTACACCTCATACGACAGGGGAGACGAGCAGTACTTC; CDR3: CASSYTSYDRGDEQYF
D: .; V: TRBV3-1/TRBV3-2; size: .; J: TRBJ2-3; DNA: TGTGCCAGCAGCCAGGGCACTCTAGCACTCGGGCATACGCAGTATTTT; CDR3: CASSQGTLALGHTQYF
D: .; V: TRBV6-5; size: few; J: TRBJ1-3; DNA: TGTGCCAGCACCCGAGGACTTGGAAACACCATATATTTT; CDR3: CASTRGLGNTIYF
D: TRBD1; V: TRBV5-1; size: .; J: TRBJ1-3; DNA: TGCGCCAGCAGCTTGCAGGGGGCGATTGCTGGAAACACCATATATTTT; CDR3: CASSLQGAIAGNTIYF
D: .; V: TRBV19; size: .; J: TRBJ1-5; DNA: TGTGCCAGTAGTATGGGGGGGCGCAATCAGCCCCAGCATTTT; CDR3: CASSMGGRNQPQHF
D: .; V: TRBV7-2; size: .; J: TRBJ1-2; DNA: TGTGCCAGCAGCTCCGCGGCCCTCTATGGCTACACCTTC; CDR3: CASSSAALYGYTF
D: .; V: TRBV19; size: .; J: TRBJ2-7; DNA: TGTGCCAGTAGCCTGGGGGCTAACGTCTACGAGCAGTACTTC; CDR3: CASSLGANVYEQYF
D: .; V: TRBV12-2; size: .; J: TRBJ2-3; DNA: TGTGCAAGTCGAACTGGACTAGCGGGGTTCACAGATACGCAGTATTTT; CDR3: CASRTGLAGFTDTQYF
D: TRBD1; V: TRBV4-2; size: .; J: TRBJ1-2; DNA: TGTGCCAGCAGCCAAGTGGACAGGGAGTATGGCTACACCTTC; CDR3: CASSQVDREYGYTF
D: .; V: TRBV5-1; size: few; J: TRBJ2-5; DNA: TGCGCCAGCAGCTTGGGTCGGGGACAAGAGACCCAGTACTTC; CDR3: CASSLGRGQETQYF
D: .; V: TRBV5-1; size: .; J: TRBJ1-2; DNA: TGCGCCAGCAGCTTGGCCGGGGACTACTATGGCTACACCTTC; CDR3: CASSLAGDYYGYTF
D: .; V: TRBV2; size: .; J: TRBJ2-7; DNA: TGTGCCAGCAGTGAACAGGGGACGTACGAGCAGTACTTC; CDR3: CASSEQGTYEQYF
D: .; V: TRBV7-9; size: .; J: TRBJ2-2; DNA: TGTGCCAGCAGCTTAAGGGGAAAATTAACCGGGGAGCTGTTTTTT; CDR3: CASSLRGKLTGELFF
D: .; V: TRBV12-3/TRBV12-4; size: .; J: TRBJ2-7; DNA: TGTGCCAGCAGTTTCCACAACTACGAGCAGTACTTC; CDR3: CASSFHNYEQYF
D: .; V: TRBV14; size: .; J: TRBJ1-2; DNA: TGTGCCAGCAGCGCCCCCGGGGGCTACACCTTC; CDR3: CASSAPGGYTF
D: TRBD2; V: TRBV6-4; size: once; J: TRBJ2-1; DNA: TGTGCCAGCAGTGACTCCGGCGGGGGGGTTTCCAATGAGCAGTTCTTC; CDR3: CASSDSGGGVSNEQFF
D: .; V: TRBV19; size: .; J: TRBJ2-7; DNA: TGTGCCAGTAGTCCAAGGGGGACCTACGAGCAGTACTTC; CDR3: CASSPRGTYEQYF
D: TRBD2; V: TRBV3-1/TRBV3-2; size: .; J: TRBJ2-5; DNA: TGTGCCAGCAGCCAAGTGACTAGCCCGTCGGAGACCCAGTACTTC; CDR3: CASSQVTSPSETQYF
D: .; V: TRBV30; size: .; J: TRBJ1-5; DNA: TGTGCCTGGAGCTCGGGGGGGGATCAGCCCCAGCATTTT; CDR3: CAWSSGGDQPQHF
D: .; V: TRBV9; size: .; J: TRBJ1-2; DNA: TGTGCCAGCAGCGTAGGGGATTGGCGGGAGCACTATGGCTACACCTTC; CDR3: CASSVGDWREHYGYTF
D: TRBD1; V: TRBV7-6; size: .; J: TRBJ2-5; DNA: TGTGCCAGCAGCCTAGAACGGGACAGGGGTCAGACCCAGTACTTC; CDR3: CASSLERDRGQTQYF
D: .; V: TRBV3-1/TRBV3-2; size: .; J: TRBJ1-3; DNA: TGTGCCAGCAGCCAAGGTGGCCGAAACACCATATATTTT; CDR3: CASSQGGRNTIYF
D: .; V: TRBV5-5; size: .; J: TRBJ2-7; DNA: TGTGCCAGCAGCTTGGTAACAGCCCAATCCTACGAGCAGTACTTC; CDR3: CASSLVTAQSYEQYF
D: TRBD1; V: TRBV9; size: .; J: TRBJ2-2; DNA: TGTGCCAGCAGCGTAGTGGGATTTGGGGGACAGGCGAACACCGGGGAGCTGTTTTTT; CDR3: CASSVVGFGGQANTGELFF
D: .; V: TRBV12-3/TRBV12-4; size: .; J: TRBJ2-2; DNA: TGTGCCAGCAGTCTGAACACCGGGGAGCTGTTTTTT; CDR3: CASSLNTGELFF
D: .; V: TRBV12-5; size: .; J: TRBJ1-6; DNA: TGTGCTAGTGGTTTCCTCGGGGGAGCCTATAATTCACCCCTCCACTTT; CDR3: CASGFLGGAYNSPLHF
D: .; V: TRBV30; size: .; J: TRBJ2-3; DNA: TGTGCCTGGGACCGACTCAGCACAGATACGCAGTATTTT; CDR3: CAWDRLSTDTQYF
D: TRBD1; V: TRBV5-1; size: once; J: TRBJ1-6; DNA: TGCGCCAGCAGCTTGGGGGGGACAGAGGGGCATTCACCCCTCCACTTT; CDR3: CASSLGGTEGHSPLHF
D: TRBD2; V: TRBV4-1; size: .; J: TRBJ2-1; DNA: TGCGCCAGCAGCCAAAGGGTAGCGGGGCGATACAATGAGCAGTTCTTC; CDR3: CASSQRVAGRYNEQFF
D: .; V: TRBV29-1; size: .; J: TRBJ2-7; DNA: TGCGGGGGGGGGCAGAGCTCCTACGAGCAGTACTTC; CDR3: CGGGQSSYEQYF
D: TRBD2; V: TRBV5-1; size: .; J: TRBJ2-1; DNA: TGCGCCAGCAGCCTCACTAGCGGTAGGTACAATGAGCAGTTCTTC; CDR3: CASSLTSGRYNEQFF
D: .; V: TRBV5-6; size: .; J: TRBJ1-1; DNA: TGTGCCAGCAGCTTCCGGGAGAGAGCTTTCTTT; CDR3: CASSFRERAFF
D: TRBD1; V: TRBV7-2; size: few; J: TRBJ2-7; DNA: TGTGCCAGCAGCTTTAGACAGGGTTCACCCTACGAGCAGTACTTC; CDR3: CASSFRQGSPYEQYF
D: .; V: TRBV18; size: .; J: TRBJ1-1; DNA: TGTGCCAGCGCCGAACGGGGTCTGAACACTGAAGCTTTCTTT; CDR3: CASAERGLNTEAFF
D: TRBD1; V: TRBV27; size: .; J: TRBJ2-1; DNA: TGTGCCAGCAGTCCGTCCGGTGGGACAGGCTTTAGTTATCTCTTCAATGAGCAGTTCTTC; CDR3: CASSPSGGTGFSYLFNEQFF
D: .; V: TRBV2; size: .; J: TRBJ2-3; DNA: TGTGCCAGCAGCCAGGGCGGGGGCCCCATCACAGATACGCAGTATTTT; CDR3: CASSQGGGPITDTQYF
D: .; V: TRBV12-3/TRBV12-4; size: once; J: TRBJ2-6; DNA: TGTGCCAGCAGGGGGCCTGGGGCCAACGTCCTGACTTTC; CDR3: CASRGPGANVLTF
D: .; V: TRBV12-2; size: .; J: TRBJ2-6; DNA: TGTGCAAGTCGCTTAGAGAGGGGGGGGCCTGGGGCCAACGTCCTGACTTTC; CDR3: CASRLERGGPGANVLTF
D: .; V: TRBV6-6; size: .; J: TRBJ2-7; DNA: TGTGCCAGCAGTTTAACGACAGGCCTCGAGGAGCAGTACTTC; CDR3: CASSLTTGLEEQYF
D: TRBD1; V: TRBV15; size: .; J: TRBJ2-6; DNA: TGTGCCACCAGCAGAGATGCGCAGGGGGCGCCTGGGGCCAACGTCCTGACTTTC; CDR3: CATSRDAQGAPGANVLTF
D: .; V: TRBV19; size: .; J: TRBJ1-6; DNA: TGTGCCACTACTGAATCCGGAGGGTTACTTTCACCCCTCCACTTT; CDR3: CATTESGGLLSPLHF
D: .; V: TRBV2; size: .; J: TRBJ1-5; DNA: TGTGCCAGCAGAGGGGACAATAATCAGCCCCAGCATTTT; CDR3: CASRGDNNQPQHF
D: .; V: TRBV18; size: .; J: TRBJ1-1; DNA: TGTGCCAGCTCACCACGAGGGCCTGAAGCTTTCTTT; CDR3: CASSPRGPEAFF
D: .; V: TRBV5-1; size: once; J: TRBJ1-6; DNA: TGCGCCAGCAGCTTGGGCCAACAGAATTCACCCCTCCACTTT; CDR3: CASSLGQQNSPLHF
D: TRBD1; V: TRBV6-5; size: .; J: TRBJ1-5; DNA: TGTGCCAGCAAACGACAGGGAGGTCAGCCCCAGCATTTT; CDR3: CASKRQGGQPQHF
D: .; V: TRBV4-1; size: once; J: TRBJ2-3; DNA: TGCGCCAGCAGCCAGGGCCCCCAAGGAAAGGAGGCTAACAGAGGTACGCAGTATTTT; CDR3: CASSQGPQGKEANRGTQYF
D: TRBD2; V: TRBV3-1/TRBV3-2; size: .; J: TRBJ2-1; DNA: TGTGCCAGCAGCCAGGCTCTAGCGGGGGGGCACAATGAGCAGTTCTTC; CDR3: CASSQALAGGHNEQFF
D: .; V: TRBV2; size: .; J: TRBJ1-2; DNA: TGTGCCAGCAGTGAGACCAGGGATCGATTGGGCCCCTTC; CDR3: CASSETRDRLGPF
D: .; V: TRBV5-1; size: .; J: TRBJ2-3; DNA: TGCGCCAGCAGCTTTATGGAGGGGGGGACAGATACGCAGTATTTT; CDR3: CASSFMEGGTDTQYF
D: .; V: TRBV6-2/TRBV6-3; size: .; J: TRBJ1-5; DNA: TGTGCCAGCAGTAGCTTCGACAGGATAATTGGGTTAAGCAATCAGCCCCAGCATTTT; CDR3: CASSSFDRIIGLSNQPQHF